This T cell receptor (beta chain) came from a study of early stage breast cancer tumors. Using immunoSEQ multiplex PCR, the repertoire was profiled, and TCRdb retains in-frame clones only, with some absent. The table shows about 51,000 clones, with approximately 78% occurring only once. Points from the study as a whole: Commonly generated sequences made up most enriched TCRB sequences shared between patients.

Points on this clone: Its matching antigen is unknown.

Germline loops: CDR1 SGHNT, CDR2 YYREEE (reference sequence). The CDR3 consists of 17 residues. Trimming removed 0 bases from V and 2 bases from J; junction bases left unmatched: 5. Source material: blood. The J gene is TRBJ2-3, the V gene TRBV5-4; 11 positions agree with TRBD2. The TCR comes from a person between 35 and 49 years old with breast cancer. CDR3 coding DNA: TGTGCCAGCAGCTTGGCCGTGGGACTAGCGGTCACAGATACGCAGTATTTT. Its protein product is CASSLAVGLAVTDTQYF.